These 10 T cell receptor beta chains were sequenced from one sample in a study of post-analysis software for immune sequencing data. The study, taken as a whole, reports: Patients had higher frequencies than controls of roughly five TRBV segments, including TRBV5-6, TRBV5-1 and TRBV20-1.

Their antigen targets remain unknown. Built from TCR beta cDNA, the libraries had unique molecular identifiers in them. TCRdb re-derived calls from the PCR reads in MiXCR, one entry per CDR3 protein. The profile shows 650,000 to 900,000 distinct CDR3 sequences, roughly 50% of them singletons. The sample comprised blood. These receptors were collected from a girl aged 10 to 17 with multiple sclerosis.

In its sample, this clonotype was seen many times. This rearrangement joins TRBV5-1 to TRBJ2-7; 11 bases fit TRBD1. This CDR3 region has 14 residues. With 4 bases clipped from V and 2 bases from J, the junction kept 2 bases outside the gene matches. Germline values: CDR1 SGHRS, CDR2 YFSETQ. The CDR3 bases are TGCGCCAGCAGCCCGGGACAGGGGGCCTACGAGCAGTACTTC. Amino acids: CASSPGQGAYEQYF.

This clonotype was counted only a few times. The chain joins TRBV4-1 to TRBJ2-7; no firm D call. The CDR3 contains 14 residues. The V gene lost 2 bases and the J gene lost 6 bases, with 14 bases spanning the gap. Per germline, CDR1 MGHRA and CDR2 YSYEKL. The CDR3: CASSQSSIGAEQYF. The CDR3 region has the DNA TGCGCCAGCAGCCAAAGTTCAATTGGTGCCGAGCAGTACTTC.

This clonotype appeared a few times. The V and J genes are TRBV3-1 and TRBJ2-7; possible D gene TRBD1, 6 bases. In germline, CDR1 is LGHDT, CDR2 YNNKEL (reference sequence). This CDR3 is 15 amino acids long. The V gene lost 4 bases and the J gene lost 2 bases, with 15 bases spanning the gap. The CDR3: CASSPVGAAPYEQYF. The CDR3 DNA is TGTGCCAGCAGCCCTGTGGGGGCCGCTCCCTACGAGCAGTACTTC.

The chain has TRBV28 and TRBJ2-1, with 10 bases identical to TRBD2. The CDR3 runs 14 residues. J was trimmed by 9 bases and V by 4 bases; bases with no gene match: 6. CDR1 MDHEN and CDR2 SYDVKM come from the germline V gene. CDR3 sequence reads: CASSSSGGVGEQFF. The CDR3, as DNA: TGTGCCAGCAGTTCGAGCGGGGGGGTCGGTGAGCAGTTCTTC.

This clonotype turned up a few times. The genes are TRBV12-3 or TRBV12-4 and TRBJ1-1; no clear D gene. CDR3 length equals 13 residues. Trimming removed 6 bases at V and 10 bases at J, with 18 bases between. The CDR3 nucleotides read TGTGCCAGCAGCCCCGGGAGGGTCGGCATAGCTTTCTTT. Amino acids: CASSPGRVGIAFF.

The chain has TRBV6-1 and TRBJ1-2, with TRBD1 as a possible D gene (6 bases). Per germline, CDR1 MNHNS and CDR2 SASEGT. V shed 7 bases and J shed 0 bases, with 12 bases lying between them. The CDR3 covers 14 residues. The CDR3 nucleotides are TGTGCCAGCACCTCGGACAGAACTAACTATGGCTACACCTTC. It codes for CASTSDRTNYGYTF.

The chain has TRBV12-3 or TRBV12-4 and TRBJ2-1; TRBD2 agrees at 7 bases. Germline trimming cut 6 bases from V and 9 bases from J; bases unmatched to any gene: 11. The CDR3 runs to 14 residues. The CDR3 loop reads CASSWGGTVPEQFF. The CDR3 DNA sequence: TGTGCCAGCAGCTGGGGGGGTACGGTTCCTGAGCAGTTCTTC.

The V and J genes are TRBV20-1 and TRBJ1-2, with 9 bases fitting TRBD1. The CDR3 extends over 15 amino acids. Germline V lookup: CDR1 DFQATT, CDR2 SNEGSKA (reference sequence). Trimming took 5 bases from V and 3 from J; bases not matched to a gene: 10. The CDR3, as DNA: TGCAGTGCTGACATCCTCCGGGACAGGGACTATGGCTACACCTTC. This codes for CSADILRDRDYGYTF.

This clonotype has only a few counts. This chain joins TRBV2 and TRBJ2-4; maybe TRBD1 (5 bases). Germline CDR1 and CDR2: SNHLY and FYNNEI. The CDR3 contains 17 residues. Between the trimmed V and J ends, which lost 1 base and 2 bases, there was a span of 15 bases. Written as DNA, the CDR3 is TGTGCCAGCAGTGAAGTGCATATGACAGTGACCAAAAACATTCAGTACTTC. Residues: CASSEVHMTVTKNIQYF.

The chain recombines TRBV2 with TRBJ2-1; 11 bases are shared with TRBD2. The V segment lost 8 bases and the J segment 3 bases; nucleotides outside the gene matches: 9. CDR3 size: 16 residues. CDR1 SNHLY and CDR2 FYNNEI come from the germline V gene. CDR3 sequence: CASGWPGTSGYNEQFF. In DNA form, the CDR3 reads TGTGCCAGCGGTTGGCCCGGGACTAGCGGCTACAATGAGCAGTTCTTC.